This is a list of T cell receptor beta chains from one sample in a study of cytomegalovirus exposure and HLA in healthy donors. The repertoire was sequenced with immunoSEQ multiplex PCR; TCRdb's copy has only in-frame clones and lacks some. The table has 100,000 or so clones, 76% seen once; the top ten hold 5.3%. The specimen sequenced was PBMCs. These receptors originate from a young man in good health and CMV-seropositive. CDR3s include the opening cysteine and the closing phenylalanine or tryptophan. Fields, in order: D gene, clone size, J gene, V gene, CDR3 protein, CDR3 DNA. D genes are given only for firm matches. Size is stated for part of the rows, as once, few or many counts, or as a class when the clone is expanded.

TRBD1 few TRBJ2-2 TRBV19 CASRPPGQGAGELFF TGTGCCAGTAGACCCCCGGGACAGGGGGCCGGGGAGCTGTTTTTT
TRBD1 . TRBJ1-6 TRBV30 CAWSGQGSPLHF TGTGCCTGGAGTGGACAGGGTTCACCCCTCCACTTT
. . TRBJ2-7 TRBV6-5 CASSYSGLGVYEQYF TGTGCCAGCAGTTACTCGGGGTTAGGGGTCTACGAGCAGTACTTC
TRBD2 once TRBJ2-2 TRBV14 CASSQEGLATAGELFF TGTGCCAGCAGCCAAGAAGGACTAGCGACGGCCGGGGAGCTGTTTTTT
. . TRBJ1-5 TRBV10-3 CAISERSQPQHF TGTGCCATCAGTGAGCGGAGTCAGCCCCAGCATTTT
. once TRBJ2-5 TRBV25-1 CASSTTGVTQYF TGTGCCAGCAGTACAACCGGGGTGACCCAGTACTTC
. . TRBJ2-1 TRBV2 CASRVQSSYNEQFF TGTGCCAGCAGGGTACAGAGCTCCTACAATGAGCAGTTCTTC
TRBD1 . TRBJ1-2 TRBV6-5 CASSYSRTGGNYGYTF TGTGCCAGCAGTTACTCGAGGACAGGGGGTAACTATGGCTACACCTTC
. few TRBJ1-1 TRBV5-4 CASSPGRQKAEAFF TGTGCCAGCAGCCCCGGACGACAGAAGGCTGAAGCTTTCTTT
TRBD1 . TRBJ1-2 TRBV7-9 CASYFPGQTGYGYTF TGTGCCAGCTACTTCCCGGGACAGACTGGCTATGGCTACACCTTC
TRBD1 few TRBJ1-2 TRBV5-1 CASSPGSDRVYGYTF TGCGCCAGCAGCCCTGGCTCGGACAGGGTCTATGGCTACACCTTC
TRBD2 . TRBJ2-1 TRBV11-3 CASSSGVLAVGEQFF TGTGCCAGCAGCTCCGGGGTGCTAGCGGTCGGAGAGCAGTTCTTC
. . TRBJ2-5 TRBV7-5 CARSPRRGKETQYF TGTGCCAGAAGCCCCAGGCGGGGGAAAGAGACCCAGTACTTC
. once TRBJ2-3 TRBV4-1 CASSQVGLPMDTQYF TGCGCCAGCAGCCAAGTGGGACTCCCGATGGATACGCAGTATTTT
TRBD2 . TRBJ2-3 TRBV15 CATSHPSGPTDTQYF TGTGCCACCAGCCACCCTAGCGGACCCACAGATACGCAGTATTTT
. . TRBJ2-7 TRBV29-1 CSVVGDLGFHEQYF TGCAGCGTTGTTGGGGACTTAGGGTTCCACGAGCAGTACTTC
. . TRBJ1-4 TRBV6-5 CASSYSRVPSEKLFF TGTGCCAGCAGTTACTCGAGAGTCCCGAGTGAAAAACTGTTTTTT
. . TRBJ1-1 TRBV7-9 CASSPLGGTEAFF TGTGCCAGCAGCCCGCTAGGGGGAACTGAAGCTTTCTTT
. few TRBJ2-6 TRBV7-9 CASSFEVLHSGANVLTF TGTGCCAGCAGCTTTGAGGTGCTCCACTCTGGGGCCAACGTCCTGACTTTC
TRBD2 . TRBJ2-3 TRBV18 CASSALAGVTDTQYF TGTGCCAGCTCAGCTCTAGCGGGAGTCACAGATACGCAGTATTTT
. . TRBJ1-4 TRBV7-9 CASSLARIGANEKLFF TGTGCCAGCAGCTTAGCCCGAATCGGGGCTAATGAAAAACTGTTTTTT
. few TRBJ2-7 TRBV28 CASFDRNSYEQYF TGTGCCAGTTTCGACAGGAACTCCTACGAGCAGTACTTC
TRBD1 once TRBJ2-2 TRBV7-9 CASSSPQGAHTGELFF TGTGCCAGCAGCTCACCACAGGGGGCACACACCGGGGAGCTGTTTTTT
. . TRBJ2-3 TRBV4-2 CASSQGQVQRADTQYF TGTGCCAGCAGCCAAGGACAGGTACAAAGGGCAGATACGCAGTATTTT
. . TRBJ1-5 TRBV4-1 CASSQEIQGQPQHF TGCGCCAGCAGCCAAGAAATCCAGGGGCAGCCCCAGCATTTT
TRBD2 once TRBJ2-1 TRBV27 CASSSRGGEPYNEQFF TGTGCCAGCAGTTCCCGTGGGGGGGAACCCTACAATGAGCAGTTCTTC
. few TRBJ1-5 TRBV6-1 CASIDGGGNQPQHF TGTGCCAGCATCGATGGGGGCGGCAATCAGCCCCAGCATTTT
TRBD1 . TRBJ1-2 TRBV5-6 CASSLFGTGQSYGYTF TGTGCCAGCAGCCTGTTCGGGACAGGGCAAAGCTATGGCTACACCTTC
. . TRBJ1-3 TRBV5-4 CASSVAGALGNTIYF TGTGCCAGCAGCGTCGCGGGGGCGCTTGGAAACACCATATATTTT
. many TRBJ1-4 TRBV29-1 CSVVYAGEKLFF TGCAGCGTTGTCTATGCTGGTGAAAAACTGTTTTTT
. . TRBJ1-3 TRBV5-4 CASSLDLGQGNTIYF TGTGCCAGCAGCTTGGATTTGGGACAAGGAAACACCATATATTTT
TRBD2 . TRBJ2-7 TRBV7-2 CASSPAGLAGAGEQYF TGTGCCAGCAGCCCCGCGGGACTAGCGGGAGCCGGCGAGCAGTACTTC
. . TRBJ2-3 TRBV5-1 CASAVQGFTDTQYF TGCGCCAGTGCGGTACAGGGATTCACAGATACGCAGTATTTT
TRBD2 . TRBJ2-5 TRBV7-9 CSSSGGQGETQYF TGTTCCAGCAGCGGGGGACAAGGAGAGACCCAGTACTTC
. few TRBJ1-3 TRBV7-2 CASSLSQISGNTIYF TGTGCCAGCAGCTTAAGTCAGATCTCTGGAAACACCATATATTTT
. . TRBJ1-6 TRBV6-5 CASRPTGENSPLHF TGTGCCAGCAGACCTACAGGAGAGAATTCACCCCTCCACTTT
TRBD2 . TRBJ2-7 TRBV7-2 CASSSPLAFGDYEQYF TGTGCCAGCAGCTCCCCACTAGCGTTCGGGGACTACGAGCAGTACTTC
. . TRBJ2-3 TRBV11-2 CASSREVTQYF TGTGCCAGCAGCCGCGAGGTTACGCAGTATTTT
TRBD2 . TRBJ2-7 TRBV5-4 CASSLAGGLNEQYF TGTGCCAGCAGCTTGGCGGGGGGGCTCAACGAGCAGTACTTC
. . TRBJ2-3 TRBV7-9 CASSLATWRADTQYF TGTGCCAGCAGCTTAGCGACTTGGAGAGCAGATACGCAGTATTTT
. . TRBJ1-2 TRBV9 CASSVATGGYTF TGTGCCAGCAGCGTAGCTACGGGGGGCTACACCTTC
. . TRBJ2-5 TRBV7-5 CARSYRGGRGGGETQYF TGTGCCAGAAGCTACCGGGGGGGACGGGGGGGCGGTGAGACCCAGTACTTC
TRBD1 . TRBJ2-3 TRBV9 CASSVGTGGTDTQYF TGTGCCAGCAGCGTCGGGACAGGGGGCACAGATACGCAGTATTTT